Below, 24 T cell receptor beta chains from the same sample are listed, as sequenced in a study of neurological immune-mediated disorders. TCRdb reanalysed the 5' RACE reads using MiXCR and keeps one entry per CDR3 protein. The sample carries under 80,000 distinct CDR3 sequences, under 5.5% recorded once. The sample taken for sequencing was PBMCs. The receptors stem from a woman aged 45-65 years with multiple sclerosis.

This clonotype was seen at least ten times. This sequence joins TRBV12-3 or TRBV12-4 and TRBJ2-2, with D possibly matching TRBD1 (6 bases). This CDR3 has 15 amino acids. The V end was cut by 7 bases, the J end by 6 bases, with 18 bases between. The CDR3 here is CASTGSTGYAGELFF. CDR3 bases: TGTGCCAGCACCGGTTCCACAGGGTACGCCGGGGAGCTGTTTTTT.

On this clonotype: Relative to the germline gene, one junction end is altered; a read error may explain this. The CDR3 here is CASSLNSNQPQNF. In DNA form, the CDR3 reads TGTGCCAGCAGCTTAAATAGCAATCAGCCCCAGAATTTT. The chain joins TRBV7-6 to TRBJ1-5; D is ambiguous. The germline V gene has CDR1 SGHVS and CDR2 FNYEAQ. This CDR3 region has 13 residues.

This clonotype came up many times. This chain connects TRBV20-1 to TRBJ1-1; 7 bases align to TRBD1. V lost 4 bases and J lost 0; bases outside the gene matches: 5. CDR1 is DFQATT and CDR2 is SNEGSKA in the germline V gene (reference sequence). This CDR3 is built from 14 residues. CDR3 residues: CSAIGDSLNTEAFF. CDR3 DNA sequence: TGCAGTGCTATTGGGGACAGCCTGAACACTGAAGCTTTCTTT.

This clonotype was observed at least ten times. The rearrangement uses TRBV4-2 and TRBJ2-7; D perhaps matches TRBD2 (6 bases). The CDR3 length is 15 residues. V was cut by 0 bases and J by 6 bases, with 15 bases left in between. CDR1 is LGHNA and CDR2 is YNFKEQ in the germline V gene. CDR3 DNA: TGTGCCAGCAGCCAAGATACGGGAGCTAGCGCCGAGCAGTACTTC. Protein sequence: CASSQDTGASAEQYF.

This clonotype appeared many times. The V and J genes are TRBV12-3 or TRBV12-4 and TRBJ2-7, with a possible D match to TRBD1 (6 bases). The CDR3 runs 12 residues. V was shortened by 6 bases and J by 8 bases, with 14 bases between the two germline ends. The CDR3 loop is CASSGWDNQQYF. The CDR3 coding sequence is TGTGCCAGCAGCGGATGGGACAATCAGCAGTACTTC.

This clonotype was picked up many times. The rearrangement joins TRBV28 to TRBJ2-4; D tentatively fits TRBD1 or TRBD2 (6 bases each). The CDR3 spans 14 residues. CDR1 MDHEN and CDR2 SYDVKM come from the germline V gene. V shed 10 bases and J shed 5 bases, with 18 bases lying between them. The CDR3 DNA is TGTGCCACCGGGGGCCAGGGCCGGGAAAACATTCAGTACTTC. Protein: CATGGQGRENIQYF.

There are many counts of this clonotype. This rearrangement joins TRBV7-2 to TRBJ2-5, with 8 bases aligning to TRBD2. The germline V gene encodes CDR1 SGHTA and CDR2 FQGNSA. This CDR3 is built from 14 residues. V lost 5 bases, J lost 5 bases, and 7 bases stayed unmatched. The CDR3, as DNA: TGTGCCAGCAGCCCCCGGGGGGGCCGGGAGACCCAGTACTTC. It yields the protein CASSPRGGRETQYF.

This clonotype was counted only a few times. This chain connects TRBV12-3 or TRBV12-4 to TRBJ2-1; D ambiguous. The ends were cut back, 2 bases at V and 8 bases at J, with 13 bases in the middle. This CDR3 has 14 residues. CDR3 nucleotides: TGTGCCAGCAGTTTATTGTTGAAGGTGGATGAGCAGTTCTTC. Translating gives CASSLLLKVDEQFF.

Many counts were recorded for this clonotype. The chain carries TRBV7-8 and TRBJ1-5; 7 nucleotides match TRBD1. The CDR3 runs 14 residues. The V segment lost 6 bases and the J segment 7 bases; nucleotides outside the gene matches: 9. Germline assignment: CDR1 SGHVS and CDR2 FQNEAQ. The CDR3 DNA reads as TGTGCCAGCAGTCCCAGACAGGGAAGACAGCCCCAGCATTTT. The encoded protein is CASSPRQGRQPQHF.

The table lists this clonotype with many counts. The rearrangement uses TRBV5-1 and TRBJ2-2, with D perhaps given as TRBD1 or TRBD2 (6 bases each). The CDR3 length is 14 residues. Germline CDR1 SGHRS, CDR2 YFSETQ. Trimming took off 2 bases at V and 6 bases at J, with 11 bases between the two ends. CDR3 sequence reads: CASSFRGLPGELFF. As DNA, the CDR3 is TGCGCCAGCAGCTTCCGGGGGCTACCCGGGGAGCTGTTTTTT.

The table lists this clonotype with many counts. In nucleotides, the CDR3 is TGTGCCAGCAGCCAAAAGGAAGGGGATAGCAATCAGCCCCAGCATTTT. Residues: CASSQKEGDSNQPQHF. The V gene is TRBV4-2, the J gene TRBJ1-5; D perhaps matches TRBD1 (5 bases). Germline V gives CDR1 LGHNA, CDR2 YNFKEQ. CDR3 length equals 16 residues. Deletions cut 2 bases from V and 0 bases from J, with 11 bases between.

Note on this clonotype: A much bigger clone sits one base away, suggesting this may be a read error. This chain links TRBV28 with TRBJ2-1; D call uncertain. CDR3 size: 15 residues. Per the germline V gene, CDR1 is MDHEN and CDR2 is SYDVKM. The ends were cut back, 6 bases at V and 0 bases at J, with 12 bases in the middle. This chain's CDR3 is CASRRLAGSYNEQFF. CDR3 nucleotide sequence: TGTGCCAGCAGGCGTCTGGCCGGCTCCTACAATGAGCAGTTCTTC.

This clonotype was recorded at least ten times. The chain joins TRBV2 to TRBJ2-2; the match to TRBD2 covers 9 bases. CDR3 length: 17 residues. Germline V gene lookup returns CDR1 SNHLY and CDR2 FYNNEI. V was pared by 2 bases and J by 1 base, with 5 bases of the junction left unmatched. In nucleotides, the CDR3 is TGTGCCAGCAGTGAAATGGGTAGCGGGGGGAACACCGGGGAGCTGTTTTTT. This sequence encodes CASSEMGSGGNTGELFF.

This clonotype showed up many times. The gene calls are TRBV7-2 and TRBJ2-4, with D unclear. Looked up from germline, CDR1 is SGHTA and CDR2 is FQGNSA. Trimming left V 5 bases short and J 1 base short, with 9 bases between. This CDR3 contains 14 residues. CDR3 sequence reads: CASSPGSAKNIQYF. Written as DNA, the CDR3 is TGTGCCAGCAGCCCCGGTAGCGCCAAAAACATTCAGTACTTC.

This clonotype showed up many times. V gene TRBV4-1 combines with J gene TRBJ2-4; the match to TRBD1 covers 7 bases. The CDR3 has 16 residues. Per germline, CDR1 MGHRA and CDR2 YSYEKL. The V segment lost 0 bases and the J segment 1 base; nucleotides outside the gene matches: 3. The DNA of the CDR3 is TGCGCCAGCAGCCAAGATAAGGGGGCGGCCAAAAACATTCAGTACTTC. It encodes CASSQDKGAAKNIQYF.

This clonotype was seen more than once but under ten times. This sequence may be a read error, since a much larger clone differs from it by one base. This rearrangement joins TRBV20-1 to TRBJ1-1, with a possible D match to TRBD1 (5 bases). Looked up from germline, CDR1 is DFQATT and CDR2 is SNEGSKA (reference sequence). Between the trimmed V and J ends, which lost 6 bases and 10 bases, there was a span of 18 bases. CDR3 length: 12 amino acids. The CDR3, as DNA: TGCAGTGCGGCTGGAAAGGGGTTCCGAGCTTTCTTT. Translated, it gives CSAAGKGFRAFF.

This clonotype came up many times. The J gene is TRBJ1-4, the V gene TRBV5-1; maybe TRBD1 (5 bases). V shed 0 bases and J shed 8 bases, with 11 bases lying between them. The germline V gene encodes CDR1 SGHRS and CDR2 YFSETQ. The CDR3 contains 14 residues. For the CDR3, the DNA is TGCGCCAGCAGCTTGGGGGGGACGGAGGAAAAACTGTTTTTT. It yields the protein CASSLGGTEEKLFF.

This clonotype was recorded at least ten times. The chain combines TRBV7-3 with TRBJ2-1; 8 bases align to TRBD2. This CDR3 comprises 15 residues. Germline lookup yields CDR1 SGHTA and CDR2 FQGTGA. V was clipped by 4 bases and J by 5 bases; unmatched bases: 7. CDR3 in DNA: TGTGCCAGCAGCTACCTCGGGGGGGCAAACAATGAGCAGTTCTTC. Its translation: CASSYLGGANNEQFF. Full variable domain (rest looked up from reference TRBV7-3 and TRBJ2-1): GAGVSQTPSNKVTEKGKYVELRCDPISGHTALYWYRQSLGQGPEFLIYFQGTGAADDSGLPNDRFFAVRPEGSVSTLKIQRTERGDSAVYLCASSYLGGANNEQFFGPGTRLTVL.

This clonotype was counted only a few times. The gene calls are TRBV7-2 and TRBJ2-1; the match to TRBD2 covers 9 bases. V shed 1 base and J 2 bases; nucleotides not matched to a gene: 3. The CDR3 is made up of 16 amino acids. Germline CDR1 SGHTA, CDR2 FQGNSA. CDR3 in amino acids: CASSLVAGGPYNEQFF. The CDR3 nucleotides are TGTGCCAGCAGCTTAGTGGCGGGGGGGCCCTACAATGAGCAGTTCTTC.

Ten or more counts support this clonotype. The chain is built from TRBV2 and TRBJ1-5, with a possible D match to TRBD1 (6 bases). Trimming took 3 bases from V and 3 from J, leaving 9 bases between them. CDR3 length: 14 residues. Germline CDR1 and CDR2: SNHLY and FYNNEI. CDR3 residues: CASSETGLNQPQHF. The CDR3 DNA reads TGTGCCAGCAGTGAGACAGGTCTCAATCAGCCCCAGCATTTT.

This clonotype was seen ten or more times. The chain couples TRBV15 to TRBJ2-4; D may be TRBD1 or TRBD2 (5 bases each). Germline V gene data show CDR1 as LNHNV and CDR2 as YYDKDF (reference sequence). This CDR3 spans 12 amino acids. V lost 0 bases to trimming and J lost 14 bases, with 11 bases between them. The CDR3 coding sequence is TGTGCCACCAGCAGAGATTGGGGGTTTAAGTACTTC. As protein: CATSRDWGFKYF.

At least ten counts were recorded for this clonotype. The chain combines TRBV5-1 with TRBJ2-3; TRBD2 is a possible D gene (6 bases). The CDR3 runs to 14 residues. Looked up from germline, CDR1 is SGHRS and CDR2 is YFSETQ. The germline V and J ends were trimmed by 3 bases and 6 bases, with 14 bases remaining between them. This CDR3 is CASSSRSGDDTQYF. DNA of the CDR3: TGCGCCAGCAGCTCCCGCTCGGGAGACGATACGCAGTATTTT.

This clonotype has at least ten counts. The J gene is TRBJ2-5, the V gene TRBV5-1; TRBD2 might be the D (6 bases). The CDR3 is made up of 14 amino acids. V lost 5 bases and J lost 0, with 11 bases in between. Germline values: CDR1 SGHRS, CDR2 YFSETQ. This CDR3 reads CASSLIADQETQYF. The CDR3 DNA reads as TGCGCCAGCAGTTTAATAGCGGACCAAGAGACCCAGTACTTC.

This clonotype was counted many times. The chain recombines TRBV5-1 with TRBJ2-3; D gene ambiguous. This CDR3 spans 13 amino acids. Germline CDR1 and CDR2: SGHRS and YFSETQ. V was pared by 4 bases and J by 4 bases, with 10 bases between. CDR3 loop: CASSDPGADTQYF. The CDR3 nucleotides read TGCGCCAGCAGCGACCCAGGCGCAGATACGCAGTATTTT.